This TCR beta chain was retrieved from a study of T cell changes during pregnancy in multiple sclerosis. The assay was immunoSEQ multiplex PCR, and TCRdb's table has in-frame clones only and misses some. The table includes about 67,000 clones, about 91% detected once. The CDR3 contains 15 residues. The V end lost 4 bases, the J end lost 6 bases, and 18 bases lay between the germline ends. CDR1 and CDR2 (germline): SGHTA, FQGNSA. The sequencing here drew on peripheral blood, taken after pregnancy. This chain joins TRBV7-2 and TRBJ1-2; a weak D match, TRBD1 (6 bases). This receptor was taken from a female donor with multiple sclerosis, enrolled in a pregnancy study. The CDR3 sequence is CASSSETGLRNGYTF. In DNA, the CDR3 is TGTGCCAGCAGCTCGGAGACAGGTTTACGGAATGGCTACACCTTC.